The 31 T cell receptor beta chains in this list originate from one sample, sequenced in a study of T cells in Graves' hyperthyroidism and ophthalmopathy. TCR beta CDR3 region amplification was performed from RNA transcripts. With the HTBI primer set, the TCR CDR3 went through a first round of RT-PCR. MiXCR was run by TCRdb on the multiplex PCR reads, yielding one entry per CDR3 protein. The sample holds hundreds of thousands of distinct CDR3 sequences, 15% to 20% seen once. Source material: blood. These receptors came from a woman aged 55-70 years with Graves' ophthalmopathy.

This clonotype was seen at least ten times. The CDR3 spells CASSQESAGNYGYTF. The CDR3 region has the DNA TGTGCCAGCAGCCAAGAGTCGGCAGGAAACTATGGCTACACCTTC. The rearrangement links TRBV3-1 to TRBJ1-2; no clear D. CDR1 is LGHDT and CDR2 is YNNKEL in the germline V gene (reference sequence). This CDR3 is built from 15 residues. Trimming stripped 0 bases from V and 2 bases from J, with 10 bases between.

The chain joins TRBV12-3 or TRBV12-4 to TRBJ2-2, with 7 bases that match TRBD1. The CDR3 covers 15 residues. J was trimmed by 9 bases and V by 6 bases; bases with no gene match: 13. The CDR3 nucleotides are TGTGCCAGCAGCTTGGTACAGGGGCCCGCCAGGGAGCTGTTTTTT. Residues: CASSLVQGPARELFF.

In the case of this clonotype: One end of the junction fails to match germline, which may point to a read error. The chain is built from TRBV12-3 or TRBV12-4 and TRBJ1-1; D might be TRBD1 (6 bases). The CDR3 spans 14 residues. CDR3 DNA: TGTGCCAGCACCCTATACAGGGATACAAATGAAGCTCTCTTT. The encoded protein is CASTLYRDTNEALF.

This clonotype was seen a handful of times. The CDR3 DNA reads as TGCAGTGCTCGACACTTGGGACTTGGAGAAAAACTGTTTTTT. Its protein product is CSARHLGLGEKLFF. The V and J genes are TRBV20-1 and TRBJ1-4; weak D call: TRBD1 (5 bases). Trimming shortened V by 5 bases and J by 8 bases, and 18 bases separated the two germline ends. CDR3 length: 14 residues. The V gene's germline CDR1 is DFQATT and CDR2 SNEGSKA (reference sequence).

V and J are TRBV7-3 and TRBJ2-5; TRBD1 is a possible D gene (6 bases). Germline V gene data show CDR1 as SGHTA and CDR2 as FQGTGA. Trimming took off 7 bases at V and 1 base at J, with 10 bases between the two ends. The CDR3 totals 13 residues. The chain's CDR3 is CASKGDLQETQYF. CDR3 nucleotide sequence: TGTGCCAGCAAGGGGGACCTCCAAGAGACCCAGTACTTC.

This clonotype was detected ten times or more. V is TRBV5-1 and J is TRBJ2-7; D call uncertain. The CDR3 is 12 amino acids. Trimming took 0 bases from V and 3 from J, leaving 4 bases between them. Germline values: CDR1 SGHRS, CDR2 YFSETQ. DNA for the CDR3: TGCGCCAGCAGCTTGGGGAACTACGAGCAGTACTTC. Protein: CASSLGNYEQYF.

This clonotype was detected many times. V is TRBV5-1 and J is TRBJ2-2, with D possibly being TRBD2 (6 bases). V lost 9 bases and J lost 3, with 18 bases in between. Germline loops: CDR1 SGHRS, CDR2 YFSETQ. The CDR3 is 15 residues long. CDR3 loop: CATSRFGGDTGELFF. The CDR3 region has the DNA TGCGCCACCTCCAGGTTCGGGGGAGACACCGGGGAGCTGTTTTTT.

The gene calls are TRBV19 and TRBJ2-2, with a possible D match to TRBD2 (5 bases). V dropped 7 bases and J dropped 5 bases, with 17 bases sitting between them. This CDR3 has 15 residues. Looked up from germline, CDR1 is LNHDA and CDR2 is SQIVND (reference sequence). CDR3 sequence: CASNGIRPGTGELFF. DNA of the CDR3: TGTGCCAGTAACGGGATAAGGCCGGGGACCGGGGAGCTGTTTTTT.

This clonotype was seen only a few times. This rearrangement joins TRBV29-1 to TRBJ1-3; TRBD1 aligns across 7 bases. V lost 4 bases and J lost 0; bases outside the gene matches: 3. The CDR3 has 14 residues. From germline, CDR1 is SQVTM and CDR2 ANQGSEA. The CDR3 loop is CSVGTGTSGNTIYF. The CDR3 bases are TGCAGCGTTGGGACAGGTACCTCTGGAAACACCATATATTTT.

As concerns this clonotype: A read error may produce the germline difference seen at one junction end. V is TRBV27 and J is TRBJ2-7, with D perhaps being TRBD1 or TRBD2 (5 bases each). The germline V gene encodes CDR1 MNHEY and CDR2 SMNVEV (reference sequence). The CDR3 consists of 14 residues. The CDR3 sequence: CVSRRTPRNYEQYF. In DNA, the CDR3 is TGTGTCAGCAGGAGGACACCCAGGAACTACGAGCAGTACTTC.

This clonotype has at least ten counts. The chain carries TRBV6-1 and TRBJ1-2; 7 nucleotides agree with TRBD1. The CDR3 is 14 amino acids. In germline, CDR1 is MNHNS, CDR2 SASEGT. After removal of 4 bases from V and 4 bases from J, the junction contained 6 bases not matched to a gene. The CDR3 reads CASSAGQLTYGYTF. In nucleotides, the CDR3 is TGTGCCAGCAGTGCGGGACAGCTCACCTATGGCTACACCTTC.

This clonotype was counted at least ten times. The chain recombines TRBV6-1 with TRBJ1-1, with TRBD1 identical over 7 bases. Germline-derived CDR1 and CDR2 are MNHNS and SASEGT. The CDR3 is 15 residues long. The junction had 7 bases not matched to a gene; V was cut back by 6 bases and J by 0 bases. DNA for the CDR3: TGTGCCAGCAGACTAACGGGACAGATGAACACTGAAGCTTTCTTT. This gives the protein CASRLTGQMNTEAFF.

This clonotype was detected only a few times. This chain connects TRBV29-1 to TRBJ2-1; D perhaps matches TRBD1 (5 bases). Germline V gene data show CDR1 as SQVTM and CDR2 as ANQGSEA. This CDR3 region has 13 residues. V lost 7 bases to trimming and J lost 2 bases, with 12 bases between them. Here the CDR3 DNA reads TGCAGCGCAAAACAGGACCCCTACAATGAGCAGTTCTTC. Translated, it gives CSAKQDPYNEQFF.

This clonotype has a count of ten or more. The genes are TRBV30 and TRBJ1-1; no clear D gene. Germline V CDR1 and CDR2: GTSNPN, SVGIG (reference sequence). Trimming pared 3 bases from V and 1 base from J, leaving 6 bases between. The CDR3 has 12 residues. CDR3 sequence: CAWRPWNTEAFF. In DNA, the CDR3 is TGTGCCTGGAGGCCATGGAACACTGAAGCTTTCTTT. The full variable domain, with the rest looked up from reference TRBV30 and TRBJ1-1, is SQTIHQWPATLVQPVGSPLSLECTVEGTSNPNLYWYRQAAGRGLQLLFYSVGIGQISSEVPQNLSASRPQDRQFILSSKKLLLSDSGFYLCAWRPWNTEAFFGQGTRLTVV.

The CDR3 DNA is TGTGCCAGCAGCGCCATCATACAGGAATCCTACGAGCAGTACTTC. Translating gives CASSAIIQESYEQYF. The chain is built from TRBV16 and TRBJ2-7; tentative D call: TRBD1 (5 bases). V lost 5 bases and J lost 1, with 15 bases in between. In germline, CDR1 is KGHSY, CDR2 FQNENV. The CDR3 spans 15 residues. The entire variable domain, with the rest obtained from reference TRBV16 and TRBJ2-7, is as follows: GEEVAQTPKHLVRGEGQKAKLYCAPIKGHSYVFWYQQVLKNEFKFLISFQNENVFDETGMPKERFSAKCLPNSPCSLEIQATKLEDSAVYFCASSAIIQESYEQYFGPGTRLTVT.

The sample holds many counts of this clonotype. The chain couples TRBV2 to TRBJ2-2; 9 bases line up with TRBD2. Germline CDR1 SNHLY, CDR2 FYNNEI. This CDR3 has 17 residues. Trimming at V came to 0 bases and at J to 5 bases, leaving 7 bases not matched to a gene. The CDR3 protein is CASSEARGGAGTGELFF. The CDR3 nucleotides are TGTGCCAGCAGTGAAGCGCGCGGGGGGGCCGGGACCGGGGAGCTGTTTTTT.

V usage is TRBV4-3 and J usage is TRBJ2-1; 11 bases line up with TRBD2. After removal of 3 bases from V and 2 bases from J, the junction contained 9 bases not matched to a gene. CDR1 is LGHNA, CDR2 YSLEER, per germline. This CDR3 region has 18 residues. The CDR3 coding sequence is TGCGCCAGCAGCCAGGACGCTAGCGGGAGGCCCCCCTACAATGAGCAGTTCTTC. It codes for CASSQDASGRPPYNEQFF.

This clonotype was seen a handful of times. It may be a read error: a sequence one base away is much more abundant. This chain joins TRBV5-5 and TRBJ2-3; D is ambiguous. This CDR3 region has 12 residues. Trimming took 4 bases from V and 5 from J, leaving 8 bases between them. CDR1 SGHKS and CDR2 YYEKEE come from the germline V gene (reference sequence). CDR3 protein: CASSLDVDTQYF. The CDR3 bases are TGTGCCAGCAGCCTCGATGTAGATACGCAGTATTTT. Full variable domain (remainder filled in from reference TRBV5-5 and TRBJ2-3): DAGVTQSPTHLIKTRGQQVTLRCSPISGHKSVSWYQQVLGQGPQFIFQYYEKEERGRGNFPDRFSARQFPNYSSELNVNALLLGDSALYLCASSLDVDTQYFGPGTRLTVL.

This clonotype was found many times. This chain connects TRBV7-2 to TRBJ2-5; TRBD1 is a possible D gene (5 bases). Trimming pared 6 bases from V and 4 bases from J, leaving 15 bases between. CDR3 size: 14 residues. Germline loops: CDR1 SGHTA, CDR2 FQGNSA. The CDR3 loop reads CASRPGHVSETQYF. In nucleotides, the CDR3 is TGTGCCAGCAGACCAGGACACGTCTCAGAGACCCAGTACTTC.

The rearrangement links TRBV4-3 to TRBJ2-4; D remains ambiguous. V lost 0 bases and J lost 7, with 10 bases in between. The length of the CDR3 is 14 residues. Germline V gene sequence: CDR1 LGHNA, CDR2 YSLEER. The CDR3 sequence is CASSQDHPRNIQYF. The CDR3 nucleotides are TGCGCCAGCAGCCAAGATCATCCGAGGAACATTCAGTACTTC.

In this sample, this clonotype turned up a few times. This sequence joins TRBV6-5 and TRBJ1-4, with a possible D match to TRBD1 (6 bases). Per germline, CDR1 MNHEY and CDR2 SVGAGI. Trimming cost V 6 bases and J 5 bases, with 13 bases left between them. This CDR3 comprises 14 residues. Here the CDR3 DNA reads TGTGCCAGCAGGTACCGAACAGGGAATGAAAAACTGTTTTTT. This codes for CASRYRTGNEKLFF.

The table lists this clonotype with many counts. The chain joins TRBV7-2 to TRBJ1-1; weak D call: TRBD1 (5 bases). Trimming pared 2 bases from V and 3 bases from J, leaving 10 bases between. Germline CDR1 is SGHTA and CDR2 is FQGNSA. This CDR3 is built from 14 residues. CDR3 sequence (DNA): TGTGCCAGCAGCTTACGGGGGGACGACACTGAAGCTTTCTTT. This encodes CASSLRGDDTEAFF.

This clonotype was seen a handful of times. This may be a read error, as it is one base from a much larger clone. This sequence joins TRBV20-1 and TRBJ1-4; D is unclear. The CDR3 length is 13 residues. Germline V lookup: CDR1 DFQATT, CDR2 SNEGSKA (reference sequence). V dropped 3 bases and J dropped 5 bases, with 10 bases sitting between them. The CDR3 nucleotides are TGCAGTGCTAGGGACGGACGAAATGAAAAACTGTTTTTT. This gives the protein CSARDGRNEKLFF.

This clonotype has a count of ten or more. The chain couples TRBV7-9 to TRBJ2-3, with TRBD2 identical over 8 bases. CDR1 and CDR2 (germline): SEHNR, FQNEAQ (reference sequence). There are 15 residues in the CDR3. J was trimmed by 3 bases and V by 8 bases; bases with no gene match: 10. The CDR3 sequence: CASEGLGLVTDTQYF. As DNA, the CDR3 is TGTGCCAGCGAGGGACTAGGACTTGTAACAGATACGCAGTATTTT.

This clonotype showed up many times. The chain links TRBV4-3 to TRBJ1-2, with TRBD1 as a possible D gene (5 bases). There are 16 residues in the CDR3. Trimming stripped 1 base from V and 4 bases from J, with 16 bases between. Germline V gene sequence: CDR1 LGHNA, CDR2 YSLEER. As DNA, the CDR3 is TGCGCCAGCAGCCAAGCGGGGTCGGGGGACCGCTATGGCTACACCTTC. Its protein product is CASSQAGSGDRYGYTF.

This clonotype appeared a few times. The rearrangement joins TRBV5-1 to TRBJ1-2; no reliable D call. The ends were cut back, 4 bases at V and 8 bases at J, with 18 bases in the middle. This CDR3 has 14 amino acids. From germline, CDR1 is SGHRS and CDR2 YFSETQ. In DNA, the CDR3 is TGCGCCAGCAGCCAGGCCTCTATGGAGGACGGCTACACCTTC. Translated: CASSQASMEDGYTF.

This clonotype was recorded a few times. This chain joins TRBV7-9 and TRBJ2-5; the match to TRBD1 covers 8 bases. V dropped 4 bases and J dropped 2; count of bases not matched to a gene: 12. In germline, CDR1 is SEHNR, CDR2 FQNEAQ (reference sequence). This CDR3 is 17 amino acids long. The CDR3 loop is CASSSSDRAYTQETQYF. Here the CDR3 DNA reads TGTGCCAGCAGCTCGTCGGACAGGGCATACACTCAAGAGACCCAGTACTTC.

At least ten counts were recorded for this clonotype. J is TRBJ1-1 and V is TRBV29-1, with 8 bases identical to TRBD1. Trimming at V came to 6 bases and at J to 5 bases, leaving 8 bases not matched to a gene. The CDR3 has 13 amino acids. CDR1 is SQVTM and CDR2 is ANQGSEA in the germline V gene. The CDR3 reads CSVAGGRGTEAFF. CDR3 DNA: TGCAGCGTCGCAGGGGGCAGAGGTACTGAAGCTTTCTTT. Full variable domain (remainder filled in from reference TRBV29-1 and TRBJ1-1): SAVISQKPSRDICQRGTSLTIQCQVDSQVTMMFWYRQQPGQSLTLIATANQGSEATYESGFVIDKFPISRPNLTFSTLTVSNMSPEDSSIYLCSVAGGRGTEAFFGQGTRLTVV.

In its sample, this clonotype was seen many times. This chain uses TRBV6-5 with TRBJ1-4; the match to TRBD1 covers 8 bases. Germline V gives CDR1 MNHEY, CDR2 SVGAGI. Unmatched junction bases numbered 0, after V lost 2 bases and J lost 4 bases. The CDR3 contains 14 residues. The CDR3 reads CASSYTGGNEKLFF. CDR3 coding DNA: TGTGCCAGCAGTTACACAGGGGGTAATGAAAAACTGTTTTTT.

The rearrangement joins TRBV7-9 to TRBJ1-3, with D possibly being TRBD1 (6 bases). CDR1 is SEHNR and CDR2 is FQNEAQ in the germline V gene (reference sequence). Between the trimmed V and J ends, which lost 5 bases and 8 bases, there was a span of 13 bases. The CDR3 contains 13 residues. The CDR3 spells CASSPGQGHTIYF. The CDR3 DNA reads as TGTGCCAGCAGCCCTGGGCAGGGGCACACCATATATTTT.

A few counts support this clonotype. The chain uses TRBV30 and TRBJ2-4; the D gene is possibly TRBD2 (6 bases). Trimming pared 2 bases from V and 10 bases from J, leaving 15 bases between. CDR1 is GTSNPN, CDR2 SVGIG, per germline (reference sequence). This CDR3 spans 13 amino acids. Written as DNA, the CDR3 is TGTGCCTGGAGTACCGGGAGAGTGGGGATTCAGTACTTC. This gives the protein CAWSTGRVGIQYF.